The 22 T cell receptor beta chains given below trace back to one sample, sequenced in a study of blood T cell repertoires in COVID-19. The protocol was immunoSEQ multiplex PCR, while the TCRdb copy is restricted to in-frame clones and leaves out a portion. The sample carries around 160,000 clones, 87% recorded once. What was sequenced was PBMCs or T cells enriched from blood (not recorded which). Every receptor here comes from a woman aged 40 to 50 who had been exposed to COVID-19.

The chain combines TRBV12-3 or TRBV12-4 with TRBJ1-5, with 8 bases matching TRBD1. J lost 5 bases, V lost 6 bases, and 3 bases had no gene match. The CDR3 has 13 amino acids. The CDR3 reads CASRGQVYQPQHF. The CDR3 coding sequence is TGTGCCAGCAGGGGACAGGTTTATCAGCCCCAGCATTTT.

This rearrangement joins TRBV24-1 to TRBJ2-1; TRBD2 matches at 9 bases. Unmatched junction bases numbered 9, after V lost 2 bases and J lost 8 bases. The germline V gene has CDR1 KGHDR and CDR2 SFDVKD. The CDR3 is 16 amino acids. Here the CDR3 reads CATSDSSPSGDYEQFF. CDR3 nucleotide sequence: TGTGCCACCAGTGATTCCTCGCCTAGCGGGGACTATGAGCAGTTCTTC.

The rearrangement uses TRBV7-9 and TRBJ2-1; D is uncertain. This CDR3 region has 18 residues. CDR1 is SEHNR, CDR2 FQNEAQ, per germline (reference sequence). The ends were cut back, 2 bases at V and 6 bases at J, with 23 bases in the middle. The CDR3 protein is CASSLLLGPAVMSNEQFF. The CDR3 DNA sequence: TGTGCCAGCAGCTTACTACTGGGCCCTGCCGTAATGAGCAATGAGCAGTTCTTC.

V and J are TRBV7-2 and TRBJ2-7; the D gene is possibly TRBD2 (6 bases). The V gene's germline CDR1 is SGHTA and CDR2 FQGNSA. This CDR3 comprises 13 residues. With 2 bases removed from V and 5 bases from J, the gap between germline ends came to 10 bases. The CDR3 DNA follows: TGTGCCAGCAGCTTACCGGGAGTAAACGAGCAGTACTTC. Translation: CASSLPGVNEQYF.

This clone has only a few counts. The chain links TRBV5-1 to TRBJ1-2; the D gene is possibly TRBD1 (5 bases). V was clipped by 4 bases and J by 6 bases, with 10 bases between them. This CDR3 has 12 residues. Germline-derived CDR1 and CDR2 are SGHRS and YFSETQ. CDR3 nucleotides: TGCGCCAGCAGCCAGGGAAACGATGGCTACACCTTC. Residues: CASSQGNDGYTF.

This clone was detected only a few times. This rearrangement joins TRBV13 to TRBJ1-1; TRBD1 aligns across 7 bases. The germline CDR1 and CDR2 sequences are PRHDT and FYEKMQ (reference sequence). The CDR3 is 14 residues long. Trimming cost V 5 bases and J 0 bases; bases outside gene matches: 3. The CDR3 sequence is CASSRTGVNTEAFF. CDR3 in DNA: TGTGCCAGCAGCAGGACAGGAGTGAACACTGAAGCTTTCTTT.

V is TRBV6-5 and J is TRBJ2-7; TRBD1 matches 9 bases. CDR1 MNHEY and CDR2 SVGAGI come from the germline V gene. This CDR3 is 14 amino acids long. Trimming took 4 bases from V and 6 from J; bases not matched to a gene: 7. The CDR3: CASSSGTGFAEQYF. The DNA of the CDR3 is TGTGCCAGCAGTTCCGGGACAGGGTTCGCCGAGCAGTACTTC.

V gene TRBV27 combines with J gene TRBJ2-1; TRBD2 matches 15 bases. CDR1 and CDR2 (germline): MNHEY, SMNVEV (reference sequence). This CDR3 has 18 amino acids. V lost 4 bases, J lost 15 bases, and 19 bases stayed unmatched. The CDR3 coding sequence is TGTGCCAGCAGTTCACTCTTTAGGACTAGCGGGGGGGCGGGTCTCCGGTTCTTC. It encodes CASSSLFRTSGGAGLRFF.

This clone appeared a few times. The CDR3 loop is CASSTANTIYF. The CDR3 nucleotides are TGTGCCAGTAGTACAGCGAACACCATATATTTT. The chain links TRBV19 to TRBJ1-3; D gene uncertain. V shed 4 bases and J shed 7 bases, with 5 bases lying between them. The CDR3 covers 11 residues. Germline V gene sequence: CDR1 LNHDA, CDR2 SQIVND (reference sequence).

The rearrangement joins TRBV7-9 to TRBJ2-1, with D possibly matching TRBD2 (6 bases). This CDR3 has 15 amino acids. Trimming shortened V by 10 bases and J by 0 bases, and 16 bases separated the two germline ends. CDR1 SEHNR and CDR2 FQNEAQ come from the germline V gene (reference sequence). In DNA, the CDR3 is TGTGCCACCGGAGGGGCTAGCGACTCCTACAATGAGCAGTTCTTC. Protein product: CATGGASDSYNEQFF.

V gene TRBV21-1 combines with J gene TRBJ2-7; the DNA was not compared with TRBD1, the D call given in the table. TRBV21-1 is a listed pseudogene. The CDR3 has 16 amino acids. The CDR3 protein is CASSPGDRGKAYEQYF. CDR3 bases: TGTGCCAGCAGCCCGGGGGACAGGGGAAAAGCGTACGAGCAGTACTTC.

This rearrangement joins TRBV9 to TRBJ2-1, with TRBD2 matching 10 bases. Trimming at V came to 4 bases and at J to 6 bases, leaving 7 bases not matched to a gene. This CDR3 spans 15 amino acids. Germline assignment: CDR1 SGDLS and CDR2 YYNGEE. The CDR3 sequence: CASSSGLAALNEQFF. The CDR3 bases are TGTGCCAGCAGCTCCGGACTAGCGGCTCTCAATGAGCAGTTCTTC.

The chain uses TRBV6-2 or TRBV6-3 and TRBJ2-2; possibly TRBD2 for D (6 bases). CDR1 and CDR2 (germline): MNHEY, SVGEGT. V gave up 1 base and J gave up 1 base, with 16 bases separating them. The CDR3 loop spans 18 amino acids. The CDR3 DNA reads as TGTGCCAGCAGTTACTTTTCACCCCTCGGGGGGAACACCGGGGAGCTGTTTTTT. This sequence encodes CASSYFSPLGGNTGELFF.

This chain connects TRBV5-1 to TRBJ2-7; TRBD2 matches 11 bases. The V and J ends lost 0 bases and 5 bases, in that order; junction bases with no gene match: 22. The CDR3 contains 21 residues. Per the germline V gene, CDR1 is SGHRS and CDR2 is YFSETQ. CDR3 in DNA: TGCGCCAGCAGCTTGGCCGTTCTAGCGGGAGGCCCTGGGTTGGGGGGCGACGAGCAGTACTTC. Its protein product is CASSLAVLAGGPGLGGDEQYF.

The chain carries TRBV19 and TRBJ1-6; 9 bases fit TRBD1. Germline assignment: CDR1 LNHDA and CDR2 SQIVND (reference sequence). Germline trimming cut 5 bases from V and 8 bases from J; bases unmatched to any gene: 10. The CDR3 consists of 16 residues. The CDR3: CASSPKTGGIDSPLHF. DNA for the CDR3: TGTGCCAGTAGTCCGAAGACAGGGGGGATAGATTCACCCCTCCACTTT. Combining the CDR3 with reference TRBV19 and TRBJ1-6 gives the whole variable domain DGGITQSPKYLFRKEGQNVTLSCEQNLNHDAMYWYRQDPGQGLRLIYYSQIVNDFQKGDIAEGYSVSREKKESFPLTVTSAQKNPTAFYLCASSPKTGGIDSPLHFGNGTRLTVT.

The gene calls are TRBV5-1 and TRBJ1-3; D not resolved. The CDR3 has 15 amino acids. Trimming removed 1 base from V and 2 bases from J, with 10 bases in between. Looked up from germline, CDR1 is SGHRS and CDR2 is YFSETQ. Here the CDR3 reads CASSLSSRTGNTIYF. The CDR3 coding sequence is TGCGCCAGCAGCTTGAGTAGCAGAACTGGAAACACCATATATTTT.

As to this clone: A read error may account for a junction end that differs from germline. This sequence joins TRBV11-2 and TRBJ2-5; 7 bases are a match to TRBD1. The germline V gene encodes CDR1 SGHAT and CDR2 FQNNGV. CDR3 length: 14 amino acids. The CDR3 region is CASTLDRDQETQYF. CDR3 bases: TGTGCCAGCACCTTAGACAGGGACCAAGAGACCCAGTACTTC.

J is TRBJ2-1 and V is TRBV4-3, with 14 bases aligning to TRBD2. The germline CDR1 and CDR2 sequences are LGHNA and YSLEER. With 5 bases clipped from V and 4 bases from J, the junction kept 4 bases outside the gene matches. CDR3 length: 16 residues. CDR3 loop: CASSVGTSGGYNEQFF. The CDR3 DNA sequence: TGCGCCAGCAGCGTCGGGACTAGCGGGGGATACAATGAGCAGTTCTTC.

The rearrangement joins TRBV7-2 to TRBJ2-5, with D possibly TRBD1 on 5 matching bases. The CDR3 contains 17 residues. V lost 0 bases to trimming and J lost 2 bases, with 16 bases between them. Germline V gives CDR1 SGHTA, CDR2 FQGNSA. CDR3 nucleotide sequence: TGTGCCAGCAGCTTAGCGCATACAGGCCGAGGTCAAGAGACCCAGTACTTC. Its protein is CASSLAHTGRGQETQYF.

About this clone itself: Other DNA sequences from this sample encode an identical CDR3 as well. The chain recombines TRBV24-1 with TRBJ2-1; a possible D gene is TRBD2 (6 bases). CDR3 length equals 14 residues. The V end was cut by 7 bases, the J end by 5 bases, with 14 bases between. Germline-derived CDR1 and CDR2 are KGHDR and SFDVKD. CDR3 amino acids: CATSDQRVHNEQFF. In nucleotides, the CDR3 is TGTGCCACCAGCGACCAGCGGGTTCACAATGAGCAGTTCTTC.

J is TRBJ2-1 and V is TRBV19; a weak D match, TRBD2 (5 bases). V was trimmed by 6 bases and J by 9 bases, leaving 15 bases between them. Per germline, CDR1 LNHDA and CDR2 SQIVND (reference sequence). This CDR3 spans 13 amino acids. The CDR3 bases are TGTGCCAGTAGCCTCGGGGAGCACGGTGAGCAGTTCTTC. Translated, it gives CASSLGEHGEQFF.

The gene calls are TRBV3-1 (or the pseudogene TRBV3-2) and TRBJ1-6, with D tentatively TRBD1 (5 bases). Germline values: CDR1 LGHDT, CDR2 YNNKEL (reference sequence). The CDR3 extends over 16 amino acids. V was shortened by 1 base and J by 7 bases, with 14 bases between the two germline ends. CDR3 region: CASSQGYGGVNSPLHF. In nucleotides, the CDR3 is TGTGCCAGCAGCCAAGGTTACGGAGGGGTAAATTCACCCCTCCACTTT.